The clone carrying this TCR beta chain was seen a handful of times. Its antigen is undetermined. The data were obtained in a study of beta chain features in type 1 diabetes. Study observations and caveats: Shorter TCRB CDR3s, moderately but significantly so, were found in Type 1 diabetes patients in all four CD4+ subsets.

The investigators reverse transcribed all of the isolated RNA, so they sequenced expressed TCRB transcripts. Here immunoSEQ multiplex PCR was the method, and the copy in TCRdb shows in-frame clones only, minus some. In the table there are just over 25,000 clones, about 45% of which are singletons. CDR1 and CDR2 (germline): SQVTM, ANQGSEA. Trimming left V 4 bases short and J 4 bases short, with 10 bases between. There are 12 residues in the CDR3. The sequence came from a man under 40 with type 1 diabetes. The sequenced material came from stem cell memory CD4+ T cells from blood. The V and J genes are TRBV29-1 and TRBJ1-1; no firm D call. DNA for the CDR3: TGCAGCGTTGGGGGAGTGAGCACTGAAGCTTTCTTT. This encodes CSVGGVSTEAFF. Together with reference TRBV29-1 and TRBJ1-1, the CDR3 gives the full variable domain: SAVISQKPSRDICQRGTSLTIQCQVDSQVTMMFWYRQQPGQSLTLIATANQGSEATYESGFVIDKFPISRPNLTFSTLTVSNMSPEDSSIYLCSVGGVSTEAFFGQGTRLTVV.